The present T cell receptor (beta chain) was sequenced within a study of T cell changes during pregnancy in multiple sclerosis (dated by TCRdb to about 2019). Broadly, across the study: The study examined how the T cell repertoire changed over the course of pregnancy in women with multiple sclerosis.

The library was produced with the immunoSEQ multiplex PCR assay. Here the immuneACCESS table is served through TCRdb, limited to in-frame sequences with V and J called. Missing clones are a known gap in these copies; in checked studies unresolved V genes cover under half, and the rest lacks a known reason. For this sample there are about 66,000 clones; roughly nine tenths appear just once. The top ten clones comprise less than 6% of the sample. In regard to this clone: What this receptor recognizes is not known. No much larger clone exists at a distance of one base, and base qualities are not known.

CDR1 and CDR2 are drawn from the germline V gene: SGDLS, YYNGEE. The CDR3 holds 15 amino acids from the cysteine to the phenylalanine. The read is trimmed to its CDR3 DNA, 45 bases read in frame from base 1. Compared with germline, V lacks 1 base and J lacks 5 bases; bases without a gene match: 5. Here the sequenced sample was CD8+ T cells from peripheral blood mononuclear cells, taken before pregnancy. The clonotype comes from a female donor with multiple sclerosis, enrolled in a pregnancy study. The rearrangement combines TRBV9 with TRBJ1-2, and TRBD1 aligns with 10 junction nucleotides. The DNA is as follows: TGTGCCAGCAGCGTAACCGGGACAGGGGTTTATGGCTACACCTTC. This gives the protein CASSVTGTGVYGYTF.